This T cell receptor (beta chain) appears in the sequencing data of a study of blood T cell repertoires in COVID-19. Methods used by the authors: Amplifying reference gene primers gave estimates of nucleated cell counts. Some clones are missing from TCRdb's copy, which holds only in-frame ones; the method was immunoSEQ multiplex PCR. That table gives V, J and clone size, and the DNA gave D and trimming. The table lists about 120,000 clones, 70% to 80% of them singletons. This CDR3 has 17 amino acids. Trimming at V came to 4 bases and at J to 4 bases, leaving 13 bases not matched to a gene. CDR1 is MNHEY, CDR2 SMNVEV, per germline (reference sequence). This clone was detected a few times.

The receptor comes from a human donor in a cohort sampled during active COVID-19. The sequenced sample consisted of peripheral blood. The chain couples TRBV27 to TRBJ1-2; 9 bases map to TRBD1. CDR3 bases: TGTGCCAGCAGTTCTTACGGGGACCGGGACAGGGCCTATGGCTACACCTTC. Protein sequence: CASSSYGDRDRAYGYTF.